A selection of T cell receptor beta chains follows, all from one sample in a study of blood T cell repertoires in COVID-19. The table came from immunoSEQ multiplex PCR; TCRdb's copy has only in-frame clones and leaves some out. The table has fewer than 250,000 clones, roughly 90% seen once; the top ten hold about 2.5%. The sequenced sample consisted of PBMCs or T cells enriched from blood (not recorded which). The receptor source for this set is a woman aged 30 to 39 with acute COVID-19. Both conserved end residues are part of each CDR3. The D gene is left open where the match is weak. Rows may omit the clone size; those that give it use once, few, many or a size class.

>TRBV19|TRBD2|TRBJ2-1|16|.
TGTGCCAGTAGTTCCCCGGGACTAGCGGGGTTAAATGAGCAGTTCTTC
CASSSPGLAGLNEQFF
>TRBV29-1|TRBD1|TRBJ1-5|13|once
TGCAGCGTTCTGGAGGGGGCTGGTCAGCCCCAGCATTTT
CSVLEGAGQPQHF
>TRBV18|.|TRBJ2-7|15|.
TGTGCCAGCTCACCGGGGGCTGGTGAGGACTACGAGCAGTACTTC
CASSPGAGEDYEQYF
>TRBV12-5|TRBD1|TRBJ2-5|13|.
TGTGCTAGTGCCTTGACAGGGAAAGAGACCCAGTACTTC
CASALTGKETQYF
>TRBV2|.|TRBJ2-6|18|.
TGTGCCAGCAGTGAAGACGCCCGCGTCGGCTCTGGGGCCAACGTCCTGACTTTC
CASSEDARVGSGANVLTF
>TRBV5-1|.|TRBJ2-1|12|once
TGCGCCAGCAGCTTATCGGGGAATGAGCAGTTCTTC
CASSLSGNEQFF
>TRBV7-9|.|TRBJ1-2|12|few
TGTGCCAGCAGCTTAGAGCAGGGTCGTAACACCTTC
CASSLEQGRNTF
>TRBV3-1/TRBV3-2|.|TRBJ1-6|14|.
TGTGCCAGCAGCCTCCCGGGGTTAAATTCACCCCTCCACTTT
CASSLPGLNSPLHF
>TRBV5-1|TRBD1|TRBJ1-4|17|.
TGCGCCAGCAGCATGGGACAGCAAGTTGCAACTAATGAAAAACTGTTTTTT
CASSMGQQVATNEKLFF
>TRBV2|TRBD2|TRBJ2-5|16|.
TGTGCCAGCAGTGACCCTAGCGGGGGGGCCGGGGAGACCCAGTACTTC
CASSDPSGGAGETQYF
>TRBV25-1|TRBD1|TRBJ2-1|16|.
TGTGCCAGCAGCCCGGGACAGGGGAGCTCCTACAATGAGCAGTTCTTC
CASSPGQGSSYNEQFF
>TRBV5-1|.|TRBJ2-1|14|.
TGCGCCAGCAGGTCTGGGGGGTCCTACAATGAGCAGTTCTTC
CASRSGGSYNEQFF
>TRBV6-5|.|TRBJ2-5|14|.
TGTGCCAGCATAGGGGGAAGGGACCAAGAGACCCAGTACTTC
CASIGGRDQETQYF
>TRBV7-2|.|TRBJ1-1|15|.
TGTGCCAGCAGCTTCGGTGGGGCCGGTCTAACTGAAGCTTTCTTT
CASSFGGAGLTEAFF
>TRBV3-1/TRBV3-2|TRBD1|TRBJ1-4|20|.
TGTGCCAGCAGCTATACACCCCTCGTCCCGGGACAGGGTTCTAATGAAAAACTGTTTTTT
CASSYTPLVPGQGSNEKLFF
>TRBV5-1|.|TRBJ1-3|16|.
TGCGCCAGCAGCACAGGACAGAGTCCCTCTGTGGACACCATATATTTT
CASSTGQSPSVDTIYF
>TRBV7-8|TRBD1|TRBJ1-4|15|few
TGTGCCAGCAGCTCGCGGACAGGGAAGGGAGAAAAACTGTTTTTT
CASSSRTGKGEKLFF
>TRBV3-1/TRBV3-2|.|TRBJ1-2|16|.
TGTGCCAGCAGCCAAGGACGGGCCCCGACAGTGAACGGCTACACCTTC
CASSQGRAPTVNGYTF
>TRBV3-1/TRBV3-2|.|TRBJ1-1|13|once
TGTGCCAGCAGCCAAGAAGGCGGTCTACTAGCTTTCTTT
CASSQEGGLLAFF
>TRBV5-1|.|TRBJ1-1|14|.
TGCGCCAGCAGCTTGGCCGCGGGGAACACTGAAGCTTTCTTT
CASSLAAGNTEAFF
>TRBV7-8|TRBD2|TRBJ2-3|16|.
TGTGCCAGCAGCTTGAGGAGGGTAGCGGGGGCGGATACGCAGTATTTT
CASSLRRVAGADTQYF
>TRBV4-1|.|TRBJ2-2|17|few
TGCGCCAGCAGCCAAACCAACCACCAGGGGCGGGTCGGGGAGCTGTTTTTT
CASSQTNHQGRVGELFF
>TRBV28|TRBD1|TRBJ1-5|16|.
TGTGCCAGCAGTTCCCCCGACAGGGTGGACAATCAGCCCCAGCATTTT
CASSSPDRVDNQPQHF
>TRBV5-4|TRBD2|TRBJ2-2|17|once
TGTGCCAGCAGCGGGCGCCGGGCGGGGGGCCGAGGCGGGGAGCTGTTTTTT
CASSGRRAGGRGGELFF
>TRBV5-1|TRBD1|TRBJ1-2|13|.
TGCGCCAGCGGAGACCAGGGGGCGGGTGGCTACACCTTC
CASGDQGAGGYTF
>TRBV2|TRBD2|TRBJ2-7|14|once
TGTGCCAGCAGCGCCGGGACTAGCGGATACGAGCAGTACTTC
CASSAGTSGYEQYF
>TRBV5-6|.|TRBJ2-7|15|.
TGTGCCAGCAGCTTGGCGGGGGATTCCGACTACGAGCAGTACTTC
CASSLAGDSDYEQYF
>TRBV5-1|TRBD1|TRBJ1-4|14|.
TGCGCCAGCAGCTTGGGACAGGGGGCAGAGAAACTGTTTTTT
CASSLGQGAEKLFF
>TRBV7-8|.|TRBJ1-1|13|.
TGTGCCAGCACCCACCGGGGAGGCACTGAAGCTTTCTTT
CASTHRGGTEAFF
>TRBV5-1|.|TRBJ1-1|15|.
TGCGCCAGCGCCCCCACCGCAACGAGGTACACTGAAGCTTTCTTT
CASAPTATRYTEAFF
>TRBV6-5|.|TRBJ1-2|13|.
TGTGCCAGCAGTTACGAGGGAGACTATGGCTACACCTTC
CASSYEGDYGYTF
>TRBV7-9|.|TRBJ1-3|19|.
TGTGCCAGCAGCTTTCGGCCCTGGTTTAATACAGGGACTGGAAACACCATATATTTT
CASSFRPWFNTGTGNTIYF
>TRBV5-1|.|TRBJ2-7|17|once
TGCGCCAGCAGCTCCAACCCTAAAAAATACCTCTCCTACGAGCAGTACTTC
CASSSNPKKYLSYEQYF
>TRBV7-2|.|TRBJ1-2|14|.
TGTGCCAGCAGCTTAGGTCACCAGAACTATGGCTACACCTTC
CASSLGHQNYGYTF
>TRBV5-4|TRBD1|TRBJ1-1|15|.
TGTGCCAGCAGCCTTAAGACAGGGGGGCGGACTGAAGCTTTCTTT
CASSLKTGGRTEAFF
>TRBV7-8|.|TRBJ1-1|14|.
TGTGCCAGCAGCGTCACAGGGAGCAACACTGAAGCTTTCTTT
CASSVTGSNTEAFF
>TRBV6-5|.|TRBJ2-7|14|.
TGTGCCAGCAGTTACGCCCTAAAAACCTACGAGCAGTACTTC
CASSYALKTYEQYF
>TRBV7-2|.|TRBJ1-2|13|.
TGTGCCAGCACCCCCCCAGGGTCCGACGGCTACACCTTC
CASTPPGSDGYTF
>TRBV9|.|TRBJ2-6|15|once
TGTGCCAGCAGCGTAGGGCCGTTTGGGGCCAACGTCCTGACTTTC
CASSVGPFGANVLTF
>TRBV29-1|TRBD1|TRBJ1-4|15|once
TGCAGCGTTGAAACCCTGCAGGGGGCTGAGGAAAAACTGTTTTTT
CSVETLQGAEEKLFF
>TRBV25-1|TRBD1|TRBJ1-4|16|.
TGTGCCAGCAGTGAATTTATGGGACAGGGGAACGAAAAACTGTTTTTT
CASSEFMGQGNEKLFF
>TRBV13|TRBD2|TRBJ2-5|15|.
TGTGCCAGCAGCTTAGTTAAGCGGGGGGAAGAGACCCAGTACTTC
CASSLVKRGEETQYF
>TRBV11-2|TRBD1|TRBJ1-2|16|.
TGTGCCAGCAGCAAAACAGGGGAAAACCCGGGCTATGGCTACACCTTC
CASSKTGENPGYGYTF
>TRBV5-1|.|TRBJ1-1|12|.
TGCGCCAGCAGGCCCGGGAACTCTGAAGCTTTCTTT
CASRPGNSEAFF
>TRBV6-1|TRBD1|TRBJ2-3|16|.
TGTGCCAGCAGTGAAGCGCGCGGACAGGGGACAGATACGCAGTATTTT
CASSEARGQGTDTQYF
>TRBV7-9|.|TRBJ1-1|13|.
TGTGCCAGCAGCATATTACAGTTCCCTGAAGCTTTCTTT
CASSILQFPEAFF
>TRBV2|TRBD1|TRBJ1-2|17|few
TGTGCCAGCAGTGGGAGGCCCGGGACAGGGATTAACTATGGCTACACCTTC
CASSGRPGTGINYGYTF
>TRBV5-1|TRBD1|TRBJ1-1|13|.
TGCGCCAGCAGCTTCGGAGGACAGGGGGAAGCTTTCTTT
CASSFGGQGEAFF
>TRBV10-2|TRBD2|TRBJ2-1|16|.
TGCGCCAGCAGTGAGTCGACGGGGGGTAGCGTGGTTGAGCAGTTCTTC
CASSESTGGSVVEQFF
>TRBV18|TRBD2|TRBJ2-3|17|few
TGTGCCAGCTCACCAGGGGGGGACGGCATAGGAACAGATACGCAGTATTTT
CASSPGGDGIGTDTQYF
>TRBV2|.|TRBJ1-5|17|.
TGTGCCAGCAGGGAGACCGGTGAGACAGCTAGCAATCAGCCCCAGCATTTT
CASRETGETASNQPQHF
>TRBV11-2|.|TRBJ1-6|13|few
TGTGCCAGCACCGGACAAGTTAATTCACCCCTCCACTTT
CASTGQVNSPLHF